The entry that follows covers one TCR beta chain sequence. The data belong to a study of blood T cell repertoires in COVID-19. Overall study context: The United States, Italy and Spain supplied acute and convalescent COVID-19 samples. From T cells, B-cell-depleted T cells, or PBMCs came the material, which was cDNA or gDNA.

There are 13 residues in the CDR3. V was shortened by 4 bases and J by 8 bases, with 14 bases between the two germline ends. CDR1 LGHDT and CDR2 YNNKEL come from the germline V gene (reference sequence). Authors' methods: Estimated nucleated cell counts came from reference gene primer amplification. The protocol was immunoSEQ multiplex PCR, while the TCRdb copy is restricted to in-frame clones and leaves out a portion. The V and J calls and the clone size are those of that table, but D and trimming were determined from the DNA. The profile shows 90,000 to 150,000 clones, 79% of them singletons. This sequence joins TRBV3-1 (or the pseudogene TRBV3-2) and TRBJ1-2; D gene uncertain. The sequenced material came from peripheral blood. This receptor was obtained from a woman at least 80 years old with acute or convalescent COVID-19. The CDR3 sequence: CASSLLGGPGYTF. The CDR3 coding sequence is TGTGCCAGCAGCCTGCTGGGAGGTCCGGGCTACACCTTC.